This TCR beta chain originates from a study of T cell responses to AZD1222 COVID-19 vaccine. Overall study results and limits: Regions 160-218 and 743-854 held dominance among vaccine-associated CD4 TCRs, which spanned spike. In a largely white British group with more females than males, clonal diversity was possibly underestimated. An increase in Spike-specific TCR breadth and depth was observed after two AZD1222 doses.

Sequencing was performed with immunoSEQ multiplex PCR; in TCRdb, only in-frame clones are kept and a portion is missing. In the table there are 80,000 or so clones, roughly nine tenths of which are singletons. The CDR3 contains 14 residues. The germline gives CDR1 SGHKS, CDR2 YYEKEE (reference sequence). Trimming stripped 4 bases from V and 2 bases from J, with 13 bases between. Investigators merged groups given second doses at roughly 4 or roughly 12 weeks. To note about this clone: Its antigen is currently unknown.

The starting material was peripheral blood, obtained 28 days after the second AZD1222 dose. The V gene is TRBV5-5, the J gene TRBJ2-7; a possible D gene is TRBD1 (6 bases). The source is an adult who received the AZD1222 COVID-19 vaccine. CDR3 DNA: TGTGCCAGCAGCCTATACAGGGACACCTACGAGCAGTACTTC. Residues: CASSLYRDTYEQYF. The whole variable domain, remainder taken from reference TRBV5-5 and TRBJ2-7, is DAGVTQSPTHLIKTRGQQVTLRCSPISGHKSVSWYQQVLGQGPQFIFQYYEKEERGRGNFPDRFSARQFPNYSSELNVNALLLGDSALYLCASSLYRDTYEQYFGPGTRLTVT.